The T cell receptor beta chain described here comes from a study of T cells after yellow fever vaccination. General study results and limits: A large majority of primary-vaccination clones showed up again after the booster (96% CD4, around 90% CD8).

TCRdb ran MiXCR on the 5' RACE reads and lists one entry per CDR3 protein. The table lists 70,000 or so distinct CDR3 sequences, about 6% of them singletons, with over 2% in the top ten. This clonotype was seen ten or more times. Its antigen is as yet unknown. The source was CD4+ T cells sorted from PBMCs, collected approximately 15 days after the first yellow fever vaccination. The clonotype was recovered from a man between 18 and 35 years old who received the YFV17D yellow fever vaccine.

This CDR3 is CASSPPGGRNIQYF. CDR3 sequence (DNA): TGCGCCAGCAGCCCCCCCGGGGGGCGAAACATTCAGTACTTC. The gene calls are TRBV5-1 and TRBJ2-4; possible D gene TRBD2, 7 bases. Germline V gene lookup returns CDR1 SGHRS and CDR2 YFSETQ. The V gene lost 4 bases and the J gene lost 6 bases, with 14 bases spanning the gap. CDR3 length: 14 amino acids.